These 19 T cell receptor beta chains share one sample of origin, sequenced in a study of blood T cell repertoires in COVID-19. Assay used: immunoSEQ multiplex PCR; TCRdb lists only in-frame clones, some missing. Of more than 95,000 clones in the sample, around 82% were seen once. The source material was peripheral blood. Receptor source: a human donor in a cohort sampled during active or convalescent COVID-19.

The V and J genes are TRBV28 and TRBJ1-4; 8 bases fit TRBD1. V dropped 4 bases and J dropped 8; count of bases not matched to a gene: 9. CDR1 and CDR2 from the germline V gene are MDHEN and SYDVKM. This CDR3 has 15 residues. The CDR3 loop is CASSSDRGILEKLFF. The CDR3, as DNA: TGTGCCAGCAGTTCCGACAGGGGAATTTTGGAAAAACTGTTTTTT.

The V and J genes are TRBV27 and TRBJ2-5; D is possibly TRBD2 (5 bases). Germline lookup yields CDR1 MNHEY and CDR2 SMNVEV (reference sequence). V was shortened by 6 bases and J by 7 bases, with 21 bases between the two germline ends. CDR3 length equals 15 residues. The CDR3 nucleotides are TGTGCCAGCAGGCCCCGGGATGGCAGGACGGGGACCCAGTACTTC. Its protein product is CASRPRDGRTGTQYF.

This clone was seen a few times. The rearrangement uses TRBV5-4 and TRBJ1-6, with D maybe TRBD1 (6 bases). The germline V and J ends were trimmed by 0 bases and 8 bases, with 9 bases remaining between them. The CDR3 runs to 14 residues. Germline V gene lookup returns CDR1 SGHNT and CDR2 YYREEE (reference sequence). CDR3 DNA sequence: TGTGCCAGCAGCTTGGACAGGGACCATTCACCCCTCCACTTT. Protein: CASSLDRDHSPLHF.

CDR3 nucleotides: TGTGCCAGCAGCTTGGCGGGCGGGGTGCCCCTTTCCTACGAGCAGTACTTC. Residues: CASSLAGGVPLSYEQYF. V gene TRBV5-6 combines with J gene TRBJ2-7; TRBD2 might be the D (6 bases). The germline gives CDR1 SGHDT, CDR2 YYEEEE. The V end was cut by 0 bases, the J end by 1 base, with 17 bases between. The CDR3 has 17 residues.

The V and J genes are TRBV18 and TRBJ1-1; D perhaps matches TRBD1 (5 bases). This CDR3 is 14 amino acids long. Trimming stripped 3 bases from V and 1 base from J, with 9 bases between. Germline V gives CDR1 KGHSH, CDR2 LQKENI. In nucleotides, the CDR3 is TGTGCCAGCTCACCGGACATCGGGAACACTGAAGCTTTCTTT. Encoded protein: CASSPDIGNTEAFF.

The V gene is TRBV19, the J gene TRBJ1-1, with 7 bases identical to TRBD1. Germline CDR1 and CDR2: LNHDA and SQIVND (reference sequence). V shed 4 bases and J 4 bases; nucleotides not matched to a gene: 6. The CDR3 consists of 14 residues. DNA of the CDR3: TGTGCCAGTAGTACCAGACAGGGTGGCACTGAAGCTTTCTTT. Its translation is CASSTRQGGTEAFF.

The chain has TRBV6-5 and TRBJ2-7, with 7 bases that match TRBD1. V was clipped by 5 bases and J by 4 bases; unmatched bases: 5. Germline CDR1 reads MNHEY; CDR2 reads SVGAGI. The CDR3 loop spans 13 amino acids. The CDR3 coding sequence is TGTGCCAGCAGTCTAGACAGGGAGTACGAGCAGTACTTC. This sequence encodes CASSLDREYEQYF.

J is TRBJ1-5 and V is TRBV3-1 (or the pseudogene TRBV3-2), with D possibly TRBD1 on 5 matching bases. The CDR3 contains 17 residues. V lost 4 bases and J 0 bases, leaving 16 bases between the germline ends. Germline V gene data show CDR1 as LGHDT and CDR2 as YNNKEL (reference sequence). CDR3 DNA sequence: TGTGCCAGCAGCCCATTAACCCCGACAGTTAGCAATCAGCCCCAGCATTTT. It codes for CASSPLTPTVSNQPQHF.

This rearrangement joins TRBV19 to TRBJ1-1; D perhaps matches TRBD1 (6 bases). The CDR3 loop spans 13 amino acids. V lost 8 bases, J lost 0 bases, and 10 bases lay in between. The germline V gene has CDR1 LNHDA and CDR2 SQIVND (reference sequence). The chain's CDR3 is CASSDSVNTEAFF. In DNA, the CDR3 is TGTGCCAGTTCGGACAGCGTGAACACTGAAGCTTTCTTT.

In regard to this clone: At one end the junction does not follow the germline gene, possibly because of a read error. The V gene is TRBV13, the J gene TRBJ2-7, with D tentatively TRBD2 (5 bases). There are 13 residues in the CDR3. Germline V gives CDR1 PRHDT, CDR2 FYEKMQ (reference sequence). CDR3 sequence: CASSLGSSYEQYF. In DNA, the CDR3 is TGTGCCAGCAGCCTAGGGAGCTCCTACGAGCAGTACTTC.

V is TRBV2 and J is TRBJ2-2; D might be TRBD2 (7 bases). The germline gives CDR1 SNHLY, CDR2 FYNNEI. The CDR3 runs to 16 residues. Trimming cost V 8 bases and J 2 bases, with 18 bases left between them. The CDR3 spells CASLKTGGLNTGELFF. The CDR3 nucleotides read TGTGCCAGCCTAAAAACCGGGGGGCTAAACACCGGGGAGCTGTTTTTT.

The gene calls are TRBV7-9 and TRBJ2-3; weak D call: TRBD1 (5 bases). The CDR3 loop spans 15 amino acids. Germline V gene data show CDR1 as SEHNR and CDR2 as FQNEAQ (reference sequence). Trimming removed 6 bases from V and 0 bases from J, with 13 bases in between. DNA of the CDR3: TGTGCCAGCAGAGACGACAGACGTAGCACAGATACGCAGTATTTT. It specifies CASRDDRRSTDTQYF.

This clone was counted only a few times. The J gene is TRBJ2-7, the V gene TRBV4-1; a possible D gene is TRBD1 (5 bases). V lost 0 bases to trimming and J lost 3 bases, with 12 bases between them. Germline V gives CDR1 MGHRA, CDR2 YSYEKL. CDR3 length: 15 residues. CDR3 region: CASSQDRAGIYEQYF. The DNA of the CDR3 is TGCGCCAGCAGCCAAGATCGGGCAGGGATCTACGAGCAGTACTTC.

This sequence joins TRBV6-5 and TRBJ2-3, with D perhaps matching TRBD2 (5 bases). Between the trimmed V and J ends, which lost 5 bases and 0 bases, there was a span of 12 bases. Germline CDR1 and CDR2: MNHEY and SVGAGI. CDR3 size: 15 residues. CDR3 sequence reads: CASSPPGSSTDTQYF. The CDR3 region has the DNA TGTGCCAGCAGTCCCCCGGGGTCTAGCACAGATACGCAGTATTTT.

The chain uses TRBV19 and TRBJ1-2; D remains unclear. Germline lookup yields CDR1 LNHDA and CDR2 SQIVND (reference sequence). Trimming removed 3 bases at V and 0 bases at J, with 5 bases between. The CDR3 length is 13 residues. The CDR3 coding sequence is TGTGCCAGTAGTATGACTTCTAACTATGGCTACACCTTC. This gives the protein CASSMTSNYGYTF.

This chain connects TRBV6-5 to TRBJ1-1, with 10 bases identical to TRBD1. The CDR3 contains 14 residues. Germline loops: CDR1 MNHEY, CDR2 SVGAGI. V lost 6 bases, J lost 10 bases, and 11 bases stayed unmatched. The CDR3 protein is CASSDRDRGRPAFF. The CDR3 DNA reads as TGTGCCAGCAGCGACCGTGACAGGGGGCGCCCAGCTTTCTTT.

The chain is built from TRBV27 and TRBJ1-1, with a weak D call TRBD1 (5 bases). Between the trimmed V and J ends, which lost 4 bases and 6 bases, there was a span of 15 bases. CDR3 length equals 14 residues. Germline V CDR1 and CDR2: MNHEY, SMNVEV (reference sequence). CDR3 amino acids: CASSSWGVGSEAFF. CDR3 nucleotides: TGTGCCAGCAGTTCATGGGGGGTTGGCTCTGAAGCTTTCTTT.

J is TRBJ2-3 and V is TRBV19, with TRBD1 matching 8 bases. Trimming took 6 bases from V and 2 from J; bases not matched to a gene: 7. This CDR3 spans 15 amino acids. The germline gives CDR1 LNHDA, CDR2 SQIVND (reference sequence). DNA of the CDR3: TGTGCCAGTAGCATCGGGACAGGTGTCACAGATACGCAGTATTTT. Residues: CASSIGTGVTDTQYF.

This chain connects TRBV9 to TRBJ2-5; unclear D gene. From germline, CDR1 is SGDLS and CDR2 YYNGEE. The CDR3 extends over 13 amino acids. Trimming shortened V by 0 bases and J by 0 bases, and 3 bases separated the two germline ends. CDR3 loop: CASSVGHQETQYF. CDR3 DNA: TGTGCCAGCAGCGTAGGGCACCAAGAGACCCAGTACTTC.